The present TCR beta chain was sequenced within a study of T cell responses to AZD1222 COVID-19 vaccine. Sequencing used immunoSEQ multiplex PCR; TCRdb keeps in-frame clones, though not all of them. The table records 120,000 to 150,000 clones, about 82% of them present only once. Concerning this clone itself: In the same sample, other DNA sequences code for this CDR3.

This CDR3 region has 11 residues. V was clipped by 2 bases and J by 3 bases, with 2 bases between them. The germline gives CDR1 SEHNR, CDR2 FQNEAQ (reference sequence). The source of this sequence is an adult who received the AZD1222 COVID-19 vaccine. The chain carries TRBV7-9 and TRBJ2-7; D is unclear. The sample consisted of peripheral blood, taken 28 days after the second AZD1222 dose. The DNA for the CDR3 is TGTGCCAGCAGCTTAAACTACGAGCAGTACTTC. Amino acid sequence: CASSLNYEQYF. Full variable domain (remainder filled in from reference TRBV7-9 and TRBJ2-7): DTGVSQNPRHKITKRGQNVTFRCDPISEHNRLYWYRQTLGQGPEFLTYFQNEAQLEKSRLLSDRFSAERPKGSFSTLEIQRTEQGDSAMYLCASSLNYEQYFGPGTRLTVT.